One sample yielded the 21 T cell receptor beta chains listed below, sequenced in a study of cytomegalovirus exposure and HLA in healthy donors. Clones were read by immunoSEQ multiplex PCR, and TCRdb kept only the in-frame ones, dropping some. The profile shows tens of thousands of clones, approximately 91% of them singletons. Sequencing input: PBMCs. These receptors came from a man in his thirties or forties in good health and CMV-seronegative.

The V and J genes are TRBV5-4 and TRBJ2-3; D is perhaps TRBD2 (5 bases). The V and J ends lost 4 bases and 2 bases respectively, with 8 bases between them. The CDR3 has 13 amino acids. From germline, CDR1 is SGHNT and CDR2 YYREEE (reference sequence). The CDR3 spells CASSLAATDTQYF. The CDR3, as DNA: TGTGCCAGCAGCCTAGCCGCCACAGATACGCAGTATTTT.

V is TRBV11-2 and J is TRBJ2-7; D remains unclear. Deletions cut 1 base from V and 3 bases from J, with 7 bases between. The CDR3 spans 13 residues. CDR1 and CDR2 from the germline V gene are SGHAT and FQNNGV. The CDR3 here is CASSLVHSYEQYF. The DNA of the CDR3 is TGTGCCAGCAGCTTAGTCCACAGCTACGAGCAGTACTTC.

The chain couples TRBV10-3 to TRBJ2-3, with TRBD2 matching over 8 bases. The junction had 7 bases not matched to a gene; V was cut back by 4 bases and J by 1 base. The CDR3 runs 16 residues. Germline-derived CDR1 and CDR2 are ENHRY and SYGVKD. CDR3 DNA: TGTGCCATCAGTGGGGTGGAAGCGGGGGGCACAGATACGCAGTATTTT. Encoded protein: CAISGVEAGGTDTQYF.

The rearrangement joins TRBV19 to TRBJ1-2; D is undetermined. The CDR3 is 14 residues long. Per germline, CDR1 LNHDA and CDR2 SQIVND (reference sequence). V was cut by 5 bases and J by 5 bases, with 15 bases left in between. The CDR3: CASSPSVRLYGYTF. Here the CDR3 DNA reads TGTGCCAGTAGTCCCTCGGTGAGGTTATATGGCTACACCTTC. Supplemented by reference TRBV19 and TRBJ1-2, the full variable domain reads DGGITQSPKYLFRKEGQNVTLSCEQNLNHDAMYWYRQDPGQGLRLIYYSQIVNDFQKGDIAEGYSVSREKKESFPLTVTSAQKNPTAFYLCASSPSVRLYGYTFGSGTRLTVV.

This rearrangement joins TRBV28 to TRBJ2-7; D is possibly TRBD1 (6 bases). The CDR3 is made up of 14 amino acids. CDR1 and CDR2 (germline): MDHEN, SYDVKM. With 0 bases removed from V and 6 bases from J, the gap between germline ends came to 12 bases. The CDR3 DNA reads TGTGCCAGCAGTTTATGGGCCCCAGGGGTCGAGCAGTACTTC. This gives the protein CASSLWAPGVEQYF.

The chain employs TRBV30 and TRBJ1-5, with TRBD1 matching 9 bases. V shed 1 base, J shed 2 bases, and the junction held 0 bases outside the gene matches. This CDR3 comprises 14 residues. Per the germline V gene, CDR1 is GTSNPN and CDR2 is SVGIG (reference sequence). CDR3 region: CAWSGTGGNQPQHF. The CDR3 nucleotides read TGTGCCTGGAGTGGGACAGGGGGCAATCAGCCCCAGCATTTT. Full variable domain (missing parts from reference TRBV30 and TRBJ1-5): SQTIHQWPATLVQPVGSPLSLECTVEGTSNPNLYWYRQAAGRGLQLLFYSVGIGQISSEVPQNLSASRPQDRQFILSSKKLLLSDSGFYLCAWSGTGGNQPQHFGDGTRLSIL.

The genes are TRBV6-1 and TRBJ2-5; 9 bases align to TRBD2. CDR1 is MNHNS, CDR2 SASEGT, per germline. V trimming: 2 bases; J trimming: 6 bases; junction bases outside the gene matches: 4. This CDR3 has 14 residues. CDR3 bases: TGTGCCAGCAGTGAAACCCTAGCGGGGCAGACCCAGTACTTC. It is translated as CASSETLAGQTQYF.

The V call is TRBV6-6, the J call TRBJ2-5, with TRBD1 as a possible D gene (6 bases). Germline V lookup: CDR1 MNHNY, CDR2 SVGAGI (reference sequence). CDR3 length: 16 amino acids. Trimming cost V 1 base and J 5 bases, with 17 bases left between them. CDR3 sequence reads: CASSYFSQGGGETQYF. CDR3 nucleotides: TGTGCCAGCAGTTACTTCTCTCAAGGGGGTGGCGAGACCCAGTACTTC.

The chain recombines TRBV5-1 with TRBJ1-5; weak D call: TRBD1 (5 bases). V lost 6 bases, J lost 1 base, and 11 bases lay in between. Germline V lookup: CDR1 SGHRS, CDR2 YFSETQ. CDR3 length: 14 residues. The DNA of the CDR3 is TGCGCCAGCAACGGTCGACAGAGCAATCAGCCCCAGCATTTT. Translating gives CASNGRQSNQPQHF.

This clone showed up just once. The V gene is TRBV5-8, the J gene TRBJ2-5; 7 nucleotides agree with TRBD1. In germline, CDR1 is SGHTS, CDR2 YDEGEE. Trimming removed 0 bases from V and 2 bases from J; junction bases left unmatched: 1. The CDR3 is 14 residues long. The CDR3 region has the DNA TGTGCCAGCAGCTTGGCAGGGGGACAAGAGACCCAGTACTTC. Protein sequence: CASSLAGGQETQYF.

The gene calls are TRBV6-6 and TRBJ2-1, with a possible D match to TRBD1 (6 bases). The CDR3 totals 15 residues. The V and J ends lost 0 bases and 4 bases respectively, with 10 bases between them. Germline V gene data show CDR1 as MNHNY and CDR2 as SVGAGI (reference sequence). The CDR3 nucleotides read TGTGCCAGCAGTTACTCGCCAGGGGAATACAATGAGCAGTTCTTC. This codes for CASSYSPGEYNEQFF.

The chain employs TRBV4-1 and TRBJ1-1; TRBD1 matches at 8 bases. V trimming: 3 bases; J trimming: 8 bases; junction bases outside the gene matches: 5. CDR1 is MGHRA, CDR2 YSYEKL, per germline. The CDR3 contains 13 residues. This CDR3 is CASSQERDREAFF. DNA for the CDR3: TGCGCCAGCAGCCAGGAACGGGACAGGGAAGCTTTCTTT.

The chain has TRBV29-1 and TRBJ1-4; no firm D call. The germline CDR1 and CDR2 sequences are SQVTM and ANQGSEA. The CDR3 extends over 13 amino acids. The V and J ends lost 3 bases and 1 base respectively, with 6 bases between them. This CDR3 reads CSVETGTNEKLFF. The CDR3 DNA reads as TGCAGCGTTGAGACGGGAACTAATGAAAAACTGTTTTTT.

This rearrangement joins TRBV18 to TRBJ2-7, with D tentatively TRBD2 (5 bases). The germline CDR1 and CDR2 sequences are KGHSH and LQKENI. This CDR3 is built from 12 residues. The V gene lost 6 bases and the J gene lost 5 bases, with 11 bases spanning the gap. The CDR3 DNA is TGTGCCAGCTCGCCGGGGTTTAACGAGCAGTACTTC. This translates into CASSPGFNEQYF.

V usage is TRBV30 and J usage is TRBJ2-2, with a weak D call TRBD1 (5 bases). Per the germline V gene, CDR1 is GTSNPN and CDR2 is SVGIG (reference sequence). With 8 bases removed from V and 3 bases from J, the gap between germline ends came to 16 bases. The CDR3 spans 14 residues. The CDR3 region has the DNA TGTGCCAGCAGTGAAGGGGCAGACACCGGGGAGCTGTTTTTT. Protein: CASSEGADTGELFF.

The J gene is TRBJ2-1, the V gene TRBV27; a weak D match, TRBD2 (5 bases). Per the germline V gene, CDR1 is MNHEY and CDR2 is SMNVEV (reference sequence). V lost 7 bases and J 5 bases, leaving 18 bases between the germline ends. The CDR3 loop spans 15 amino acids. CDR3 in amino acids: CASTTELGSNNEQFF. The DNA of the CDR3 is TGTGCCAGCACCACGGAATTAGGGAGCAACAATGAGCAGTTCTTC.

The chain employs TRBV2 and TRBJ2-6; D possibly corresponds to TRBD2 (5 bases). Germline-derived CDR1 and CDR2 are SNHLY and FYNNEI. V dropped 1 base and J dropped 7 bases, with 11 bases sitting between them. The CDR3 is 15 residues long. CDR3 protein: CASSEGSRGANVLTF. CDR3 DNA sequence: TGTGCCAGCAGTGAAGGCTCTCGGGGAGCCAACGTCCTGACTTTC.

The V and J genes are TRBV6-1 and TRBJ1-1; 7 bases align to TRBD1. Unmatched junction bases numbered 12, after V lost 0 bases and J lost 5 bases. This CDR3 has 17 residues. Per germline, CDR1 MNHNS and CDR2 SASEGT. CDR3 sequence reads: CASSEALPRQGRTEAFF. The CDR3 DNA reads TGTGCCAGCAGTGAAGCGCTTCCCCGACAGGGCCGAACTGAAGCTTTCTTT.

This chain joins TRBV6-6 and TRBJ2-5; D may be TRBD1 (6 bases). Germline V CDR1 and CDR2: MNHNY, SVGAGI (reference sequence). The CDR3 contains 15 residues. V was trimmed by 7 bases and J by 4 bases, leaving 19 bases between them. CDR3 nucleotide sequence: TGTGCCAGCATCAGAGGGGGAGCTATCGGAGAGACCCAGTACTTC. Translating gives CASIRGGAIGETQYF.

The chain has TRBV7-3 and TRBJ2-1; 8 nucleotides match TRBD2. The CDR3 length is 16 residues. Germline assignment: CDR1 SGHTA and CDR2 FQGTGA. V was clipped by 1 base and J by 5 bases; unmatched bases: 7. For the CDR3, the DNA is TGTGCCAGCAGCTTAAAGAGCGGGAGTACCCACAATGAGCAGTTCTTC. Translating gives CASSLKSGSTHNEQFF.

The chain is built from TRBV15 and TRBJ1-4; D uncertain. The CDR3 has 13 amino acids. Trimming took 4 bases from V and 0 from J, leaving 3 bases between them. The germline gives CDR1 LNHNV, CDR2 YYDKDF (reference sequence). The DNA of the CDR3 is TGTGCCACCAGCACTGCAACTAATGAAAAACTGTTTTTT. The encoded protein is CATSTATNEKLFF.